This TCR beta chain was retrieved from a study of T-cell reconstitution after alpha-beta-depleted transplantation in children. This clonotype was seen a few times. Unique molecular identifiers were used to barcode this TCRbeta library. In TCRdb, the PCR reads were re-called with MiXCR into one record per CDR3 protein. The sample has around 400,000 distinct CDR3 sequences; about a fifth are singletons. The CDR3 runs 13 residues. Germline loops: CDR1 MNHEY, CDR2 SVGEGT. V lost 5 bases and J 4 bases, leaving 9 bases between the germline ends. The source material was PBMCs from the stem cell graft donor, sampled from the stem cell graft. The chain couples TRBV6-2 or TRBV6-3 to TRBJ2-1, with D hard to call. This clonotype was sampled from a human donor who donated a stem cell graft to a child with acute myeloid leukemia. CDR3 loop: CASSDIPYNEQFF. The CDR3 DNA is TGTGCCAGCAGTGACATCCCTTACAATGAGCAGTTCTTC.